The clone carrying this T cell receptor beta chain has just a few counts. The antigen is not known. A 5'RACE reaction primed in the constant segment made cDNA libraries of TCR alpha and TCR beta, and these carried sample barcodes and UMIs. TCRdb re-analysed the 5' RACE reads in MiXCR, keeping a single row per CDR3 protein. The sample has about 110,000 distinct CDR3 sequences, around 12% seen once. CDR1 SEHNR and CDR2 FQNEAQ come from the germline V gene (reference sequence). V lost 1 base to trimming and J lost 2 bases, with 12 bases between them. The CDR3 runs to 15 residues. The data originate from a study of T-cell memory formation after mild COVID-19. Study-level background: Clusters were largely donor specific.

Study findings and constraints: The study found contracting CD4+ clones mainly in CM and EM and contracting CD8+ clones in EMRA. Specificity for SARS-CoV-2 was not confirmed among the second-wave clones peaking on day 37.

The chain carries TRBV7-9 and TRBJ2-7; D is perhaps TRBD1 or TRBD2 (5 bases each). The clonotype originates from an adult woman who had mild COVID-19 (a few samples of this study predate the infection). Cell type and time point are not known. Sequencing input: PBMCs or a T cell subset sorted from them (not recorded which). The CDR3 spells CASSLDSGAAYEQYF. The CDR3, as DNA: TGTGCCAGCAGCTTAGACTCCGGGGCCGCCTACGAGCAGTACTTC.